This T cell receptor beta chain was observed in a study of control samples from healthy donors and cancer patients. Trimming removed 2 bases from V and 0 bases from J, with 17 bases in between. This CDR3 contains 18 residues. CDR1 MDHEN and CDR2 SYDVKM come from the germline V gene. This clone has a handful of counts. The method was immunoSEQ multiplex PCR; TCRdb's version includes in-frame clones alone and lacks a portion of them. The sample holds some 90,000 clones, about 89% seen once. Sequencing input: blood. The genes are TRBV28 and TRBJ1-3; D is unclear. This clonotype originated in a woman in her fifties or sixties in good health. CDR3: CASSLRQIRLLSGNTIYF. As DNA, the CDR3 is TGTGCCAGCAGTTTAAGGCAGATCCGTCTCCTCTCTGGAAACACCATATATTTT. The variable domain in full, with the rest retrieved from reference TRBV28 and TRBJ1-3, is DVKVTQSSRYLVKRTGEKVFLECVQDMDHENMFWYRQDPGLGLRLIYFSYDVKMKEKGDIPEGYSVSREKKERFSLILESASTNQTSMYLCASSLRQIRLLSGNTIYFGEGSWLTVV.